This record covers a single T cell receptor beta chain. The antigen is undetermined. Selection for sequencing was limited to patients who had shown CD8+CD57+ cell expansion by flow cytometry. Every patient had severe acquired aplastic anemia. Receipt of therapy had not occurred in any patient by the time of blood sampling. Genomic DNA was employed as the template in profiling TCR beta VDJ and CDR3. TCRdb analysed the reads with MiXCR anew, one entry per CDR3 protein. The data contain under 350,000 distinct CDR3 sequences, approximately 57% of them singletons. This entry is derived from a study of CD8+CD57+ T cells in acquired aplastic anemia. The wider study: On average, sorted CD4+ and CD8+ cells gave 3 to 3.5 ug of DNA.

Study conclusions and caveats: In common between the patients and the controls were approximately 28 CD8+ CDR3 sequences.

Per the germline V gene, CDR1 is SEHNR and CDR2 is FQNEAQ (reference sequence). The CDR3 has 18 amino acids. The V gene lost 0 bases and the J gene lost 6 bases, with 20 bases spanning the gap. Sequencing was done on a sample of sorted CD4+, CD8+, or CD8+CD57+ T cells (not recorded which) from PBMCs. This chain links TRBV7-9 with TRBJ2-2, with D tentatively TRBD2 (6 bases). This TCR came from a human donor with aplastic anemia. The CDR3: CASSLAGLATVRAGELFF. The CDR3 coding sequence is TGTGCCAGCAGCTTAGCGGGACTGGCGACGGTCAGGGCCGGGGAGCTGTTTTTT.